Following are 17 T cell receptor beta chains from one sample sequenced in a study of T cell clones after liver transplantation (dated by TCRdb to between 2018 and 2021). Library construction relied on the immunoSEQ multiplex PCR assay. TCRdb carries this immuneACCESS record with in-frame sequences only. Its versions omit some clonotypes, under half of them owing to an unresolved V gene in the studies checked, with the rest unexplained. In this sample the table shows about 76,000 clones, around four fifths of which occur a single time. The top ten clonotypes cover 2.8% of the sample. Material: CD4+ T cells from blood, obtained at the 22-month timepoint. The receptors were gathered from a human patient who received a liver transplant. In transplant recipients, some T cells may be of donor rather than host origin.

This chain connects TRBV5-1 to TRBJ1-4, with 7 bases lining up with TRBD1. Losses at the gene ends were 5 bases for V and 1 base for J; bases not matched to a gene: 5. Germline assignment: CDR1 SGHRS and CDR2 YFSETQ. The CDR3 has 15 residues. CDR3 coding DNA: TGCGCCAGCAGAGAACAGGGGCGAACTAATGAAAAACTGTTTTTT. It is translated as CASREQGRTNEKLFF.

This chain links TRBV6-1 with TRBJ2-3; 11 positions match TRBD2. The CDR3 consists of 15 residues. V lost 3 bases to trimming and J lost 10 bases; unmatched junction nucleotides: 9. CDR1 is MNHNS and CDR2 is SASEGT in the germline V gene. In nucleotides, the CDR3 is TGTGCCAGCAGTGAGGGTAGCGGGGGGGCCGAGGCGCAGTATTTT. Protein product: CASSEGSGGAEAQYF.

The chain couples TRBV29-1 to TRBJ1-1; D is uncertain. The V end lost 7 bases, the J end lost 2 bases, and 17 bases lay between the germline ends. Per the germline V gene, CDR1 is SQVTM and CDR2 is ANQGSEA. The CDR3 is 14 residues long. As DNA, the CDR3 is TGCAGCGCCCTAGACTGGATCGCCAACACTGAAGCTTTCTTT. This gives the protein CSALDWIANTEAFF. Complete variable domain (other parts from reference TRBV29-1 and TRBJ1-1): SAVISQKPSRDICQRGTSLTIQCQVDSQVTMMFWYRQQPGQSLTLIATANQGSEATYESGFVIDKFPISRPNLTFSTLTVSNMSPEDSSIYLCSALDWIANTEAFFGQGTRLTVV.

This clone showed up just once. The rearrangement joins TRBV16 to TRBJ1-5, with TRBD1 matching over 10 bases. The CDR3 contains 15 residues. Germline V CDR1 and CDR2: KGHSY, FQNENV. Trimming at V came to 5 bases and at J to 5 bases, leaving 6 bases not matched to a gene. CDR3 nucleotides: TGTGCCAGCAGCGAAGACAGGGGGCGGGATCAGCCCCAGCATTTT. This translates into CASSEDRGRDQPQHF.

This sequence joins TRBV6-4 and TRBJ2-4; 10 nucleotides agree with TRBD2. CDR1 is MRHNA and CDR2 is SNTAGT in the germline V gene. This CDR3 has 17 amino acids. The J segment lost 4 bases and the V segment lost 2 bases, leaving 8 bases of the junction unmatched. Here the CDR3 reads CASSDRSGGDPKNIQYF. The CDR3 coding sequence is TGTGCCAGCAGTGACCGAAGCGGGGGGGATCCGAAAAACATTCAGTACTTC.

For this clone: At one of its ends the junction is not consistent with the germline gene, which may arise from a read error. The rearrangement uses TRBV7-2 and TRBJ2-1; 10 positions agree with TRBD2. The germline gives CDR1 SGHTA, CDR2 FQGNSA. CDR3 length: 14 residues. CDR3: CASSLAGEYNEQFF. Here the CDR3 DNA reads TGTGCCAGCAGCCTAGCGGGAGAATACAATGAGCAGTTCTTC.

V gene TRBV13 combines with J gene TRBJ2-7; 13 bases are a match to TRBD2. V lost 5 bases to trimming and J lost 0 bases; unmatched junction nucleotides: 4. This CDR3 is 16 amino acids long. Germline V gives CDR1 PRHDT, CDR2 FYEKMQ (reference sequence). CDR3 in amino acids: CASSPRTSGSSYEQYF. The CDR3 DNA reads as TGTGCCAGCAGCCCCCGGACTAGCGGGAGCTCCTACGAGCAGTACTTC.

J is TRBJ2-3 and V is TRBV15; D tentatively fits TRBD1 or TRBD2 (5 bases each). Trimming left V 2 bases short and J 3 bases short, with 15 bases between. Germline V gene lookup returns CDR1 LNHNV and CDR2 YYDKDF (reference sequence). The CDR3 runs to 16 residues. The CDR3 DNA sequence: TGTGCCACCAGCAGATCCCCTTTCGAGGGGACAGATACGCAGTATTTT. It specifies CATSRSPFEGTDTQYF.

At least ten counts were recorded for this clone. The rearrangement links TRBV5-6 to TRBJ1-5; the D is unclear. This CDR3 comprises 13 residues. CDR1 is SGHDT, CDR2 YYEEEE, per germline. V was cut by 0 bases and J by 5 bases, with 6 bases left in between. As DNA, the CDR3 is TGTGCCAGCAGCTTGGGGCAGGATCAGCCCCAGCATTTT. Its protein product is CASSLGQDQPQHF.

The rearrangement links TRBV2 to TRBJ2-5, with D perhaps matching TRBD1 (6 bases). Trimming took 8 bases from V and 4 from J, leaving 11 bases between them. Per the germline V gene, CDR1 is SNHLY and CDR2 is FYNNEI. The CDR3 has 12 amino acids. CDR3 bases: TGTGCCAGCCGCACAGGGTCAGAGACCCAGTACTTC. It specifies CASRTGSETQYF. The variable domain in full, completed from reference TRBV2 and TRBJ2-5, reads EPEVTQTPSHQVTQMGQEVILRCVPISNHLYFYWYRQILGQKVEFLVSFYNNEISEKSEIFDDQFSVERPDGSNFTLKIRSTKLEDSAMYFCASRTGSETQYFGPGTRLLVL.

V usage is TRBV2 and J usage is TRBJ2-1; 8 bases are shared with TRBD1. The CDR3 spans 15 residues. Germline CDR1 SNHLY, CDR2 FYNNEI. The V gene end was trimmed by 7 bases and the J gene end by 0 bases; junction bases not matched to a gene: 5. CDR3 coding DNA: TGTGCCAGCACGACGGACAGGGCCTCCTACAATGAGCAGTTCTTC. Protein product: CASTTDRASYNEQFF. The full variable domain, with the rest looked up from reference TRBV2 and TRBJ2-1, is EPEVTQTPSHQVTQMGQEVILRCVPISNHLYFYWYRQILGQKVEFLVSFYNNEISEKSEIFDDQFSVERPDGSNFTLKIRSTKLEDSAMYFCASTTDRASYNEQFFGPGTRLTVL.

This clone was detected only once. V is TRBV7-2 and J is TRBJ2-3; 7 bases are shared with TRBD2. From germline, CDR1 is SGHTA and CDR2 FQGNSA. This CDR3 has 16 amino acids. With V trimmed by 3 bases and J by 1 base, 7 bases remained unmatched. The CDR3 region is CASSFSASGGTDTQYF. CDR3 bases: TGTGCCAGCAGCTTCAGCGCTAGCGGTGGCACAGATACGCAGTATTTT.

This clone appeared once. This chain joins TRBV28 and TRBJ2-3, with D unclear. Trimming took 4 bases from V and 2 from J, leaving 16 bases between them. The germline gives CDR1 MDHEN, CDR2 SYDVKM. The CDR3 has 16 amino acids. The chain's CDR3 is CASSSNLGGVTDTQYF. The CDR3 region has the DNA TGTGCCAGCAGTTCAAACCTAGGCGGAGTCACAGATACGCAGTATTTT.

The V call is TRBV9, the J call TRBJ2-3; a possible D gene is TRBD1 (6 bases). Trimming pared 4 bases from V and 6 bases from J, leaving 12 bases between. Per the germline V gene, CDR1 is SGDLS and CDR2 is YYNGEE. This CDR3 has 13 amino acids. CDR3 bases: TGTGCCAGCAGCCCCCGGACAGCGGATACGCAGTATTTT. This gives the protein CASSPRTADTQYF.

J is TRBJ2-3 and V is TRBV27; D uncertain. The CDR3 is 16 residues long. Germline V gene lookup returns CDR1 MNHEY and CDR2 SMNVEV (reference sequence). The V end lost 0 bases, the J end lost 5 bases, and 15 bases lay between the germline ends. CDR3 DNA: TGTGCCAGCAGTTTATCTGGGCATCTAAGAGTAGATACGCAGTATTTT. Its translation is CASSLSGHLRVDTQYF.

The CDR3 nucleotides read TGTGCCAGCAGTGTTTCCGGAATGAACACTGAAGCTTTCTTT. Translation: CASSVSGMNTEAFF. The rearrangement uses TRBV2 and TRBJ1-1; no clear D. The CDR3 is 14 amino acids. In germline, CDR1 is SNHLY, CDR2 FYNNEI. The germline V and J ends were trimmed by 4 bases and 0 bases, with 9 bases remaining between them. Variable domain in full (rest from reference TRBV2 and TRBJ1-1): EPEVTQTPSHQVTQMGQEVILRCVPISNHLYFYWYRQILGQKVEFLVSFYNNEISEKSEIFDDQFSVERPDGSNFTLKIRSTKLEDSAMYFCASSVSGMNTEAFFGQGTRLTVV.

This chain joins TRBV19 and TRBJ1-6; 7 nucleotides match TRBD1. Germline CDR1 reads LNHDA; CDR2 reads SQIVND (reference sequence). After removal of 6 bases from V and 1 base from J, the junction contained 3 bases not matched to a gene. The CDR3 contains 15 residues. CDR3 sequence: CASSQTGSYNSPLHF. The CDR3 DNA follows: TGTGCCAGTAGCCAGACAGGGTCCTATAATTCACCCCTCCACTTT.